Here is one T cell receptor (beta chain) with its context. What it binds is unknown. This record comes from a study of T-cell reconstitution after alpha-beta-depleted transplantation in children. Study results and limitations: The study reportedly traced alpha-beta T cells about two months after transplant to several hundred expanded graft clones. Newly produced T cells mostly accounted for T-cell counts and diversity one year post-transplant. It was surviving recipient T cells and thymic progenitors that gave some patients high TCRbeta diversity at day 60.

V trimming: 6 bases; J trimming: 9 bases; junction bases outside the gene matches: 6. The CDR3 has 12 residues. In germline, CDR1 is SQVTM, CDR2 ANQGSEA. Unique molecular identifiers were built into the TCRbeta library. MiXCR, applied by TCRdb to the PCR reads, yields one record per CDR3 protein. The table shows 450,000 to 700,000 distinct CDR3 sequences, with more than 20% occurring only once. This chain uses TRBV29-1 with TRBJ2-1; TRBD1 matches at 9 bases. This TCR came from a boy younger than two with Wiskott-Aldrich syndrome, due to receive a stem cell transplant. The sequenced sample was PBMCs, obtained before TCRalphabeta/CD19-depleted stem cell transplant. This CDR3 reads CSVTGTGFEQFF. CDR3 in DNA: TGCAGCGTAACCGGGACAGGGTTTGAGCAGTTCTTC.